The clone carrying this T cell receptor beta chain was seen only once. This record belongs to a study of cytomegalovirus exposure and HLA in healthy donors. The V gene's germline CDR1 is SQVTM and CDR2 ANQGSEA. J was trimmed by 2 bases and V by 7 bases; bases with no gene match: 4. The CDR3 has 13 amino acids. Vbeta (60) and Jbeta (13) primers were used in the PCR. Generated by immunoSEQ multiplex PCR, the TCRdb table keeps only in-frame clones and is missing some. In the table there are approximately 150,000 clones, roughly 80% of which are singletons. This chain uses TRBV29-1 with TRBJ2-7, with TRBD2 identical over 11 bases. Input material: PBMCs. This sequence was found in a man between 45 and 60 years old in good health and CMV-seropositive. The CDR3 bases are TGCAGCGCCGCACTAGCGGGAGCCTACGAGCAGTACTTC. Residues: CSAALAGAYEQYF.